Each of the 4 T cell receptor beta chains below was sequenced from the same sample in a study of cytomegalovirus exposure and HLA in healthy donors. PCR involved 60 Vbeta and 13 Jbeta primers. The protocol was immunoSEQ multiplex PCR, while the TCRdb copy is restricted to in-frame clones and leaves out a portion. The sample yields a few hundred thousand clones, roughly 85% seen once. Sequencing used PBMCs. The receptors shown here come from a man aged 18 to 29 in good health and CMV-seronegative.

This chain uses TRBV7-2 with TRBJ2-3; 9 positions match TRBD2. Germline V gives CDR1 SGHTA, CDR2 FQGNSA. V gave up 1 base and J gave up 2 bases; unmatched junction bases: 7. The CDR3 contains 17 residues. The CDR3 region is CASSLGFSGRTTDTQYF. CDR3 DNA sequence: TGTGCCAGCAGCTTAGGTTTCAGCGGGAGGACCACAGATACGCAGTATTTT.

The chain uses TRBV11-3 and TRBJ2-1, with 7 positions matching TRBD2. V gave up 5 bases and J gave up 9 bases; unmatched junction bases: 13. There are 15 residues in the CDR3. The germline CDR1 and CDR2 sequences are SGHNT and YENEEA. CDR3 sequence: CASSRLASRSGEQFF. The CDR3 DNA reads TGTGCCAGCAGCCGACTAGCCTCACGATCAGGTGAGCAGTTCTTC. The complete variable domain, with remaining parts taken from reference TRBV11-3 and TRBJ2-1, reads EAGVVQSPRYKIIEKKQPVAFWCNPISGHNTLYWYLQNLGQGPELLIRYENEEAVDDSQLPKDRFSAERLKGVDSTLKIQPAELGDSAVYLCASSRLASRSGEQFFGPGTRLTVL.

This chain links TRBV5-6 with TRBJ1-2; 7 bases are shared with TRBD1. The CDR3 has 16 residues. The ends lost 1 base at V and 6 bases at J; junction bases unmatched: 12. CDR1 is SGHDT, CDR2 YYEEEE, per germline. Here the CDR3 reads CASSLIYRGQDNGYTF. Written as DNA, the CDR3 is TGTGCCAGCAGCTTGATTTATAGGGGGCAGGATAATGGCTACACCTTC.

V usage is TRBV4-3 and J usage is TRBJ2-2; D is uncertain. Trimming pared 0 bases from V and 4 bases from J, leaving 9 bases between. CDR1 LGHNA and CDR2 YSLEER come from the germline V gene. CDR3 length: 15 residues. CDR3 nucleotides: TGCGCCAGCAGCCAAGATCCGGTTGCCACCGGGGAGCTGTTTTTT. As protein: CASSQDPVATGELFF.